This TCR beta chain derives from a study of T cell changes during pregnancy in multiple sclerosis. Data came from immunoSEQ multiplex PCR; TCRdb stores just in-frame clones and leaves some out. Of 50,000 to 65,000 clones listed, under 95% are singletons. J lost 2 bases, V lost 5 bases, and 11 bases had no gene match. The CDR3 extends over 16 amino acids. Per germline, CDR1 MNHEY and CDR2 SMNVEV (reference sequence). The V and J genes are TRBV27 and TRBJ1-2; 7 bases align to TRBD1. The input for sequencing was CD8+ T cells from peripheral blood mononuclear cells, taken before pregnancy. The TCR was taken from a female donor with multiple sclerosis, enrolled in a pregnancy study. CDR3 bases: TGTGCCAGCAGTAGTGTCTCGGGACAGATCAACTATGGCTACACCTTC. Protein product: CASSSVSGQINYGYTF.